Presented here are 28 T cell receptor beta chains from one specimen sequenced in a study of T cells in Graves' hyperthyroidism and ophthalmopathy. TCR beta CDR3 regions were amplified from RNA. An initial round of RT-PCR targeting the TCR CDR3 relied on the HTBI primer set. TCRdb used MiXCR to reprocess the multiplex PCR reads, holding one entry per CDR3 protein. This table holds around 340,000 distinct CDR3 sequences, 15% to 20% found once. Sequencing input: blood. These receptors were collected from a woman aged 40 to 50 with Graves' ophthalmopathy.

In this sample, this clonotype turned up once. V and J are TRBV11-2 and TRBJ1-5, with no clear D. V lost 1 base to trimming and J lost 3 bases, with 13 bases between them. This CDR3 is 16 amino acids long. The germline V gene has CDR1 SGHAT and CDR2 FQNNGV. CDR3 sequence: CASSLVSSQPNQPQHF. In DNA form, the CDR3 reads TGTGCCAGCAGCTTAGTGTCGAGTCAGCCCAATCAGCCCCAGCATTTT.

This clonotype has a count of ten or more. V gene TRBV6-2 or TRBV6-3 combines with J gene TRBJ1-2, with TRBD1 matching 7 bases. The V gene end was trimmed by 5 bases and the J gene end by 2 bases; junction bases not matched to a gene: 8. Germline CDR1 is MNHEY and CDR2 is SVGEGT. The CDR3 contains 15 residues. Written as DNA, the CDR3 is TGTGCCAGCAGTCGCGACAGGGCCCCCAACTATGGCTACACCTTC. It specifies CASSRDRAPNYGYTF.

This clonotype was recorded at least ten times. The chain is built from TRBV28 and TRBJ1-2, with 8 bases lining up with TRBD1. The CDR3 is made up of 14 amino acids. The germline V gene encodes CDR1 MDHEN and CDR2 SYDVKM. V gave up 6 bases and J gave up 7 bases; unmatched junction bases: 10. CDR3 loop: CASRKQGAFRGYTF. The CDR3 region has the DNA TGTGCCAGCAGAAAGCAGGGGGCGTTCCGTGGCTACACCTTC.

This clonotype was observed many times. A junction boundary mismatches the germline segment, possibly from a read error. The DNA of the CDR3 is TGCGCCAGCAGCTTGGCTGATACGCAGTATTTT. Encoded protein: CASSLADTQYF. The chain couples TRBV12-3 or TRBV12-4 to TRBJ2-3; no firm D call. The CDR3 is 11 amino acids.

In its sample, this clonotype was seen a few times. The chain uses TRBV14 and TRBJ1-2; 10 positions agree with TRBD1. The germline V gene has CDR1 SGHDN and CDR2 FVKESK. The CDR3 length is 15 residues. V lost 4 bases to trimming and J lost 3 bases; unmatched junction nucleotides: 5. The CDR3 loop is CASSPRQGAYYGYTF. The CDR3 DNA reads TGTGCCAGCAGCCCCCGACAGGGGGCTTACTATGGCTACACCTTC.

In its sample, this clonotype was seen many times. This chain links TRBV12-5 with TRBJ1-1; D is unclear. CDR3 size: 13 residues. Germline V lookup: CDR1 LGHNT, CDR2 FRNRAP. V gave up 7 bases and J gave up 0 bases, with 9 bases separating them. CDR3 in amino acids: CASATEVNTEAFF. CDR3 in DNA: TGTGCTAGTGCCACGGAAGTGAACACTGAAGCTTTCTTT.

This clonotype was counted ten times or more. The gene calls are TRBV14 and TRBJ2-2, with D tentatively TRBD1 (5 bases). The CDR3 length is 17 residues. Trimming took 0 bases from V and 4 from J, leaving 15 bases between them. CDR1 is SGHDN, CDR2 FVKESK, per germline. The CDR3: CASSQDSLGQTTGELFF. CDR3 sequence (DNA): TGTGCCAGCAGCCAAGATAGCTTAGGACAAACCACCGGGGAGCTGTTTTTT.

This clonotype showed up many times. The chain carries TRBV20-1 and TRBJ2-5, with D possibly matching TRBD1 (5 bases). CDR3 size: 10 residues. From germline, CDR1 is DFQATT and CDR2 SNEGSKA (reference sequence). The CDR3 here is CSPRGETQYF. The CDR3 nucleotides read TGCAGCCCTAGGGGCGAGACCCAGTACTTC.

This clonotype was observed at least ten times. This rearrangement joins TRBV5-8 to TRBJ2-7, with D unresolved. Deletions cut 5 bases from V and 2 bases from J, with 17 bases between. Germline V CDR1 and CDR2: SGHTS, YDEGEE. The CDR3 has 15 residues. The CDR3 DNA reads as TGTGCCAGCAGAACACGTCGTCCAGCAACCTACGAGCAGTACTTC. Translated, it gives CASRTRRPATYEQYF.

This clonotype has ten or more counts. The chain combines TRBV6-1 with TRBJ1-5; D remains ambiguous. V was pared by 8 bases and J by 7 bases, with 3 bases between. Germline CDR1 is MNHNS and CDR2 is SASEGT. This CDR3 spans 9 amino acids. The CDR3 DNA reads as TGTGCCAGCGGGCAGCCCCAGCATTTT. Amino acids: CASGQPQHF.

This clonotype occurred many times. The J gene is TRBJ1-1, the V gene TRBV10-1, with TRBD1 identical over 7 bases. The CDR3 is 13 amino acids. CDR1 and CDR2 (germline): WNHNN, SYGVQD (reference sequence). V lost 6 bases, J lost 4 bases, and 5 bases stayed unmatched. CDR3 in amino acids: CASRPQGSTEAFF. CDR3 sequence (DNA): TGCGCCAGCAGGCCACAGGGGAGCACTGAAGCTTTCTTT.

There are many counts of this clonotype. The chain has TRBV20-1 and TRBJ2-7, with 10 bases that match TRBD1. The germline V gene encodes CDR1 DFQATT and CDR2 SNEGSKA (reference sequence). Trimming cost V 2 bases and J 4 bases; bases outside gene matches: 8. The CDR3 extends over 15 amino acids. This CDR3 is CSARKSGQGVYEQYF. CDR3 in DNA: TGCAGTGCTAGAAAGTCCGGACAGGGGGTGTACGAGCAGTACTTC.

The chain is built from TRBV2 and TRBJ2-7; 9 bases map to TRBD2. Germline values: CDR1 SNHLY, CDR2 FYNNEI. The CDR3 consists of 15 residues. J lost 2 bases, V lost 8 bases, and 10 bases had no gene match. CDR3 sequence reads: CASSTDSGSTYEQYF. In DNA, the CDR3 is TGTGCCAGCTCGACAGATAGCGGGAGCACCTACGAGCAGTACTTC.

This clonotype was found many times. Here the CDR3 DNA reads TGTGCCAGTAGAGACAGGGACGCTTTCTTT. It yields the protein CASRDRDAFF. The chain is built from TRBV19 and TRBJ1-1; the match to TRBD1 covers 7 bases. Germline loops: CDR1 LNHDA, CDR2 SQIVND (reference sequence). This CDR3 is built from 10 residues. V dropped 6 bases and J dropped 11; count of bases not matched to a gene: 3.

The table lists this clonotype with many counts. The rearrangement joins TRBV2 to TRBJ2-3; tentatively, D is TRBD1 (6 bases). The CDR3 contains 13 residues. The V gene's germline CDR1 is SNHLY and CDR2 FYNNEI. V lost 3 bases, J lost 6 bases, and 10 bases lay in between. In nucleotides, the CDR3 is TGTGCCAGCAGTGATGACAGGAGGGATACGCAGTATTTT. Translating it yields CASSDDRRDTQYF.

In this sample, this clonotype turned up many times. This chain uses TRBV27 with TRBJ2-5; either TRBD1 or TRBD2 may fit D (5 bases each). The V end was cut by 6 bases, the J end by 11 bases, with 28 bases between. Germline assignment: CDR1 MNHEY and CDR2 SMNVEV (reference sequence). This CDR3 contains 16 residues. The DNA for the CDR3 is TGTGCCAGCAGCCCCGTCCCGGGACCGAGGGGTGCGATACAGTACTTC. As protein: CASSPVPGPRGAIQYF.

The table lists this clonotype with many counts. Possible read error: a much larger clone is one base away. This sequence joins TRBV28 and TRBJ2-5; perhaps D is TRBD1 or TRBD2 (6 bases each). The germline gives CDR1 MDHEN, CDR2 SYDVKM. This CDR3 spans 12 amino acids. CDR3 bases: TGTGCCAGTAGGGGGGCATCAGAGACCCTGTACTTC. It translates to CASRGASETLYF.

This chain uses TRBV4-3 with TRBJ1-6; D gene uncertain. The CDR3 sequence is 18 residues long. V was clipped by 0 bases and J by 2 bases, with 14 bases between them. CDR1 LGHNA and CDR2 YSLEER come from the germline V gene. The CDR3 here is CASSQEAAKGTYNSPLHF. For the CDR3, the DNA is TGCGCCAGCAGCCAAGAGGCAGCTAAAGGAACCTATAATTCACCCCTCCACTTT.

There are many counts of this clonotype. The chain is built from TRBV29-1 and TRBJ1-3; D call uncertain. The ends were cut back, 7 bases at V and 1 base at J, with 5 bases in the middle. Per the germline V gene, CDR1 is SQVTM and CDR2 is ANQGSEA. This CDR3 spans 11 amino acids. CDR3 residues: CSGVSGNTIYF. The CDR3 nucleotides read TGCAGCGGGGTTTCTGGAAACACCATATATTTT.

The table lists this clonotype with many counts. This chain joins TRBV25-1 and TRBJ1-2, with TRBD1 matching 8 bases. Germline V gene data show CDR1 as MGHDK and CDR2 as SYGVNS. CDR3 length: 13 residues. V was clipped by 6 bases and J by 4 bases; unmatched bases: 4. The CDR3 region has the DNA TGTGCCAGCAGGCATCAGGGGGCCTATGGCTACACCTTC. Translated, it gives CASRHQGAYGYTF.

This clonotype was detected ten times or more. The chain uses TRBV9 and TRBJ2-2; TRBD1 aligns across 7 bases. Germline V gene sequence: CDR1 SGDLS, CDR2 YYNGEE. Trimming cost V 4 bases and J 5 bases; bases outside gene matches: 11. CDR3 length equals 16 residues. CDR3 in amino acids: CASSLRGAGGTGELFF. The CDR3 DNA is TGTGCCAGCAGCTTACGAGGGGCAGGGGGAACCGGGGAGCTGTTTTTT.

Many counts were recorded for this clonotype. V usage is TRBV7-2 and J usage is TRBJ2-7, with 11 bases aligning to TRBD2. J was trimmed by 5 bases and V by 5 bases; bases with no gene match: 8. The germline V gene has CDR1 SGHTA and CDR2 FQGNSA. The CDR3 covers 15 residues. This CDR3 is CASSQKLAGADEQYF. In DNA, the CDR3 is TGTGCCAGCAGCCAAAAACTAGCGGGGGCCGACGAGCAGTACTTC. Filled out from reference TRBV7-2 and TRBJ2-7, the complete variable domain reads GAGVSQSPSNKVTEKGKDVELRCDPISGHTALYWYRQSLGQGLEFLIYFQGNSAPDKSGLPSDRFSAERTGGSVSTLTIQRTQQEDSAVYLCASSQKLAGADEQYFGPGTRLTVT.

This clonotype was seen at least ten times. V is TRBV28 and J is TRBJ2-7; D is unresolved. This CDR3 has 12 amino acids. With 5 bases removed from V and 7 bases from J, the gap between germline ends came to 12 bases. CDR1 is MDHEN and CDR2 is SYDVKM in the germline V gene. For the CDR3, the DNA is TGTGCCAGCAGTACCGGTCCCCAGGAGCAGTACTTC. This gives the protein CASSTGPQEQYF. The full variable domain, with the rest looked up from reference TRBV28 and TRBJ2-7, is DVKVTQSSRYLVKRTGEKVFLECVQDMDHENMFWYRQDPGLGLRLIYFSYDVKMKEKGDIPEGYSVSREKKERFSLILESASTNQTSMYLCASSTGPQEQYFGPGTRLTVT.

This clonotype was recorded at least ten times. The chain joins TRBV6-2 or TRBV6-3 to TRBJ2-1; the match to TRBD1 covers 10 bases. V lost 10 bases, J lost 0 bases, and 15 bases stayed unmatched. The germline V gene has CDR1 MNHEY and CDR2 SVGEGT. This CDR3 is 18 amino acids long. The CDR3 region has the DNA TGTGCCACAGGGGGGACAGGGGCAATCCTAAGCTCCTACAATGAGCAGTTCTTC. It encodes CATGGTGAILSSYNEQFF.

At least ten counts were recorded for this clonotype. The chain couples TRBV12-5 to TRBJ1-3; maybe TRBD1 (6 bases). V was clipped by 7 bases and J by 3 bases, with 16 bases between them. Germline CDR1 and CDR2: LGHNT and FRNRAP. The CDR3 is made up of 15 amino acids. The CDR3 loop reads CASAPGGPVGNTIYF. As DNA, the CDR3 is TGTGCTAGTGCCCCGGGGGGGCCGGTTGGAAACACCATATATTTT.

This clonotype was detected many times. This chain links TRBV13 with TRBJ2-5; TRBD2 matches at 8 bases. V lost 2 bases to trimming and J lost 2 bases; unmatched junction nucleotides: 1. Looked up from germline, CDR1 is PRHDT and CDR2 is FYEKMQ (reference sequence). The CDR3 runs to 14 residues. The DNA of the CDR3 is TGTGCCAGCAGCTTACCTAGCGGGCAAGAGACCCAGTACTTC. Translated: CASSLPSGQETQYF. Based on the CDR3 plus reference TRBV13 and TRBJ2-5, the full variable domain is AAGVIQSPRHLIKEKRETATLKCYPIPRHDTVYWYQQGPGQDPQFLISFYEKMQSDKGSIPDRFSAQQFSDYHSELNMSSLELGDSALYFCASSLPSGQETQYFGPGTRLLVL.

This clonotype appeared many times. The CDR3, as DNA: TGTGCCAGCAGGCGGACTAGCGGGGTCTACAATGAGCAGTTCTTC. Its translation is CASRRTSGVYNEQFF. V usage is TRBV11-2 and J usage is TRBJ2-1; TRBD2 matches at 12 bases. Germline values: CDR1 SGHAT, CDR2 FQNNGV. The CDR3 covers 15 residues. V lost 6 bases and J lost 3; bases outside the gene matches: 3.

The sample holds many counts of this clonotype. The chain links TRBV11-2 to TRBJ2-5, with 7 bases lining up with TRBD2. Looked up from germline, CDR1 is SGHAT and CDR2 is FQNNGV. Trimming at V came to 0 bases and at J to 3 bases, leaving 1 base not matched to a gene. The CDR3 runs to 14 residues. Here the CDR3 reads CASSLEGLKETQYF. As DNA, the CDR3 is TGTGCCAGCAGCTTAGAGGGACTAAAAGAGACCCAGTACTTC.